This T cell receptor (beta chain) was captured in a study of T cell repertoires in cytomegalovirus infection. TCRdb ran MiXCR on the reads and lists one entry per CDR3 protein. This table holds around 74,000 distinct CDR3 sequences, roughly 3.6% found once. This clonotype counts as medium-sized (0.01 to 0.1%). The CDR3 is made up of 15 amino acids. J lost 4 bases, V lost 7 bases, and 10 bases had no gene match. CDR1 is MNHNS and CDR2 is SASEGT in the germline V gene. Sequences were obtained from PBMCs. V and J are TRBV6-1 and TRBJ2-1, with 7 bases matching TRBD1. This clonotype was obtained from a human donor in good health (CMV status not recorded). Some clones in this sample may be carry-over from other donors' samples. In DNA form, the CDR3 reads TGTGCCAGCAACTCCGACAGGGATCATTACAATGAGCAGTTCTTC. Protein sequence: CASNSDRDHYNEQFF.